This TCR beta chain was sequenced for a study of T-cell memory formation after mild COVID-19 (dated by TCRdb to 2020 to 2023). General notes on the study: Most TCR sequence clusters were specific to one of the two donors. T-cell clones expanding and contracting after mild COVID-19 in two donors were tracked by longitudinal TCRalpha and TCRbeta repertoire sequencing. The cohort was made up of two young adult volunteers, one female and one male, who were previously healthy.

PBMCs were isolated by Ficoll-Paque density gradient centrifugation. Taken from cysteine to phenylalanine, the CDR3 has 16 residues. CDR3 DNA is the only sequence kept; it has 48 bases, read in frame from the first base. CDR1 is given as SEHNR and CDR2 as FQNEAQ, both from the germline V gene (reference sequence). The V and J ends are trimmed by 1 base and 6 bases, leaving 18 bases between them. This clonotype has a handful of counts. Its antigen is still unknown. Within one base of it there is no much larger clone, and no base qualities were kept. Study-wide conclusions, independent of this receptor: Some responding clones were found in pre-infection memory, which suggests that pre-existing cross-reactive memory T cells took part in the SARS-CoV-2 response. The study covered only a couple of mild cases, and larger cohorts including severe cases with pre-infection samples were considered necessary. Balanced CD4/CD8 phenotypes were observed for clones contracting from day 15 to 85, whereas a bias towards CD4+ was observed for a second wave of clones expanding from day 15 to 37. The second-wave clones that peaked on day 37 were not confirmed to be SARS-CoV-2 specific. Contracting CD4+ clones were found mainly in CM and EM memory subsets, while CD8+ clones were enriched in EMRA.

The sample was run on an Illumina NovaSeq 6000. TCRalpha and TCRbeta cDNA libraries were built by 5'RACE with constant-segment primers, adding sample barcodes and unique molecular identifiers. Trizol reagent was used to extract RNA from every sample. Amplification of the libraries took two PCR steps, and the second step added a second sample barcode plus Illumina TruSeq adapters. Sequencing of the libraries was done on an Illumina NovaSeq, producing 2 x 150 bp paired-end reads. For the original study's pipeline: Demultiplexing of reads and collapsing into UMI-guided consensus sequences were performed with migec v1.2.7. Using mixcr v2.1.11, UMI consensuses were aligned to TRA and TRB V and J templates and then assembled into clonotypes. A clonotype was counted as expanded or contracted only if both edgeR and NoisET called the change significant, with noise models trained on biological replicates. For edgeR calls, a false discovery rate-adjusted p below 0.01 and a log2 fold-change threshold of 1 were applied. As an exploratory analysis of dynamics, PCA with hierarchical clustering was applied to max-normalized trajectories of the 1000 most abundant clonotypes. The CD4 or CD8 phenotype of responding clones was assigned using the separately sequenced CD4+ and CD8+ repertoires. TCRdb cleaned the public reads at Q25 with fastp, built clones with MiXCR and kept in-frame beta chains. CDR3 protein duplicates are merged, each entry listing the most common genes and DNA. TCRdb's processing, not the authors', yielded these V and J calls. The sample yields roughly 550,000 distinct CDR3 sequences; roughly 22% were counted once. Of the sample, under 15% is held by the ten largest clones.

What was sequenced was PBMCs or a T cell subset sorted from them (not recorded which). This chain is built from TRBV7-9 and TRBJ1-2; a confident D gene designation cannot be given. This TCR derives from an adult woman who had mild COVID-19 (a few samples of this study predate the infection). The sample titles of this study are shuffled in the database, so cell type and time point are left out; the donor was told from shared clones. The CDR3 region reads CASSLGVPDLRDGYTF. The DNA sequence is given as TGTGCCAGCAGCTTAGGGGTTCCAGACCTAAGGGATGGCTACACCTTC.